This T cell receptor (beta chain) was recovered during a study of molecular identifiers for immune sequencing clone quantification. Study-level information: Across replicate runs, RNA obtained from approximately 20,000 or 100,000 naive CD8 cells was divided into five, with four undergoing sequencing. Findings and limits, study-wide: Effector cells had over 99% of their molecules in clones above 20 RNA copies, while naive cells had under 1%.

Sorting was used to obtain naive CD8 T cells (CD8+CD4-CCR7+CD45RA+). This clonotype occurred many times. Its antigen is currently unknown. Trimming left V 3 bases short and J 0 bases short, with 12 bases between. This CDR3 has 16 residues. Germline V lookup: CDR1 SGHTA, CDR2 FQGNSA. Previously described methods and listed TCR primers produced bulk TCR libraries. TCRdb fed the PCR reads into MiXCR, producing one record per CDR3 protein. The data contain around 480,000 distinct CDR3 sequences, roughly 23% of them singletons. Sequences were obtained from naive CD8+ T cells from blood, with Jurkat cell RNA spiked in. Indicated subset: FACS-sorted CD8+CD4-CCR7+CD45RA+ naive T cells. The chain joins TRBV7-2 to TRBJ1-5, with D possibly TRBD1 on 5 matching bases. The clonotype comes from a human donor in good health. Some libraries in this study had Jurkat cell RNA spiked in. The CDR3 spells CASSFAEGFSNQPQHF. In nucleotides, the CDR3 is TGTGCCAGCAGCTTTGCTGAGGGGTTTAGCAATCAGCCCCAGCATTTT. Complete variable domain (other parts from reference TRBV7-2 and TRBJ1-5): GAGVSQSPSNKVTEKGKDVELRCDPISGHTALYWYRQSLGQGLEFLIYFQGNSAPDKSGLPSDRFSAERTGGSVSTLTIQRTQQEDSAVYLCASSFAEGFSNQPQHFGDGTRLSIL.